The 27 T cell receptor beta chains below all came from one sample that was sequenced in a study of blood T cell repertoires in COVID-19. Libraries were prepared by immunoSEQ multiplex PCR; TCRdb keeps only in-frame clonotypes and omits some of them. Here the sample spans 150,000 to 200,000 clones, around 80% being singletons. The source material was peripheral blood. These receptors were collected from a man aged 25 to 40 with active or convalescent COVID-19.

This clone occurred a few times. V gene TRBV6-5 combines with J gene TRBJ2-1; D perhaps matches TRBD2 (7 bases). V was clipped by 8 bases and J by 9 bases, with 20 bases between them. Germline CDR1 reads MNHEY; CDR2 reads SVGAGI. The CDR3 is 14 residues long. The CDR3 sequence: CASWRGEGSSEQFF. CDR3 nucleotide sequence: TGTGCCAGCTGGAGGGGGGAGGGGAGTAGTGAGCAGTTCTTC.

The chain employs TRBV24-1 and TRBJ2-3; D is possibly TRBD2 (6 bases). The CDR3 has 13 amino acids. Germline-derived CDR1 and CDR2 are KGHDR and SFDVKD. Trimming cost V 9 bases and J 0 bases, with 9 bases left between them. The CDR3 region has the DNA TGTGCCACCGGAGGGACTAGCACAGATACGCAGTATTTT. This codes for CATGGTSTDTQYF.

V and J are TRBV6-5 and TRBJ2-4; D perhaps matches TRBD2 (5 bases). The CDR3 runs 13 residues. With 8 bases removed from V and 8 bases from J, the gap between germline ends came to 16 bases. In germline, CDR1 is MNHEY, CDR2 SVGAGI. The CDR3 sequence is CASQRGLSDIQYF. CDR3 in DNA: TGTGCCAGCCAAAGAGGGCTGTCGGACATTCAGTACTTC.

This clone was detected once. The genes are TRBV7-3 and TRBJ1-2; D may be TRBD1 (5 bases). Between the trimmed V and J ends, which lost 2 bases and 4 bases, there was a span of 8 bases. Germline V gene sequence: CDR1 SGHTA, CDR2 FQGTGA. The CDR3 totals 13 residues. CDR3 DNA: TGTGCCAGCAGCTTACAGGGCGGCTATGGCTACACCTTC. Its protein is CASSLQGGYGYTF. The whole variable domain, remainder taken from reference TRBV7-3 and TRBJ1-2, is GAGVSQTPSNKVTEKGKYVELRCDPISGHTALYWYRQSLGQGPEFLIYFQGTGAADDSGLPNDRFFAVRPEGSVSTLKIQRTERGDSAVYLCASSLQGGYGYTFGSGTRLTVV.

This clone was seen only once. V and J are TRBV30 and TRBJ2-2; D is possibly TRBD1 (6 bases). The CDR3 length is 15 residues. Germline V gene data show CDR1 as GTSNPN and CDR2 as SVGIG (reference sequence). Trimming stripped 5 bases from V and 3 bases from J, with 16 bases between. The CDR3 loop reads CAWQRGTAYTGELFF. CDR3 coding DNA: TGTGCCTGGCAAAGGGGGACCGCTTACACCGGGGAGCTGTTTTTT.

CDR3 DNA sequence: TGTGCCAGCAGCCAAGGGACAGGCAGCAATCAGCCCCAGCATTTT. Protein sequence: CASSQGTGSNQPQHF. The V gene is TRBV27, the J gene TRBJ1-5; 8 bases fit TRBD1. The V and J ends lost 6 bases and 1 base, in that order; junction bases with no gene match: 5. The CDR3 contains 15 residues. Germline V gives CDR1 MNHEY, CDR2 SMNVEV (reference sequence).

The rearrangement uses TRBV6-6 and TRBJ1-6; D gene unclear. The CDR3 runs 12 residues. CDR1 is MNHNY, CDR2 SVGAGI, per germline (reference sequence). V dropped 0 bases and J dropped 12 bases, with 6 bases sitting between them. CDR3 sequence reads: CASSYSPGPLHF. The CDR3 DNA sequence: TGTGCCAGCAGTTACTCTCCGGGACCCCTCCACTTT.

In this sample, this clone turned up a few times. The V and J genes are TRBV12-3 or TRBV12-4 and TRBJ1-5, with D unresolved. This CDR3 spans 11 amino acids. The V end was cut by 6 bases, the J end by 9 bases, with 9 bases between. The CDR3 spells CASSSPGPQHF. The CDR3 nucleotides read TGTGCCAGCAGCTCCCCCGGGCCCCAGCATTTT.

The chain combines TRBV7-9 with TRBJ2-1; D may be TRBD1 (6 bases). CDR3 length equals 16 residues. The germline CDR1 and CDR2 sequences are SEHNR and FQNEAQ (reference sequence). Trimming took 1 base from V and 6 from J, leaving 16 bases between them. For the CDR3, the DNA is TGTGCCAGCAGCTTAGAAGGGACAACCTCTGGCAATGAGCAGTTCTTC. It is translated as CASSLEGTTSGNEQFF.

The V gene is TRBV3-1 (or the pseudogene TRBV3-2), the J gene TRBJ1-2; 7 nucleotides agree with TRBD1. Looked up from germline, CDR1 is LGHDT and CDR2 is YNNKEL (reference sequence). CDR3 length: 11 residues. V shed 8 bases and J 4 bases; nucleotides not matched to a gene: 1. CDR3 protein: CASQGGYGYTF. DNA of the CDR3: TGTGCCAGCCAGGGGGGCTATGGCTACACCTTC.

This rearrangement joins TRBV6-5 to TRBJ2-3; 9 bases agree with TRBD1. The germline V gene encodes CDR1 MNHEY and CDR2 SVGAGI. This CDR3 spans 15 amino acids. V was clipped by 6 bases and J by 4 bases; unmatched bases: 8. CDR3 sequence reads: CASRGGQGTADTQYF. CDR3 nucleotide sequence: TGTGCCAGCAGGGGAGGACAGGGGACGGCAGATACGCAGTATTTT.

The genes are TRBV2 and TRBJ1-2; D is unclear. The CDR3 length is 12 residues. Germline V gene data show CDR1 as SNHLY and CDR2 as FYNNEI. Trimming pared 5 bases from V and 5 bases from J, leaving 9 bases between. The CDR3 DNA sequence: TGTGCCAGCAGTATGCAGGATTATGGCTACACCTTC. Translated, it gives CASSMQDYGYTF. Full variable domain (rest looked up from reference TRBV2 and TRBJ1-2): EPEVTQTPSHQVTQMGQEVILRCVPISNHLYFYWYRQILGQKVEFLVSFYNNEISEKSEIFDDQFSVERPDGSNFTLKIRSTKLEDSAMYFCASSMQDYGYTFGSGTRLTVV.

In DNA form, the CDR3 reads TGCGCCAGCAGCTTGGCGGGGGTTCAAGGTGATACGCAGTATTTT. Its protein is CASSLAGVQGDTQYF. J is TRBJ2-3 and V is TRBV5-1; possibly TRBD2 for D (6 bases). The germline CDR1 and CDR2 sequences are SGHRS and YFSETQ. The CDR3 extends over 15 amino acids. Between the trimmed V and J ends, which lost 0 bases and 6 bases, there was a span of 14 bases.

The chain carries TRBV11-2 and TRBJ1-3, with D perhaps matching TRBD1 (6 bases). Germline CDR1 is SGHAT and CDR2 is FQNNGV. The CDR3 has 17 amino acids. V lost 4 bases, J lost 5 bases, and 21 bases lay in between. This CDR3 reads CASSSYRQADSRNTIYF. CDR3 bases: TGTGCCAGCAGCTCCTACAGACAGGCCGACTCAAGAAACACCATATATTTT.

This sequence joins TRBV28 and TRBJ1-5, with TRBD1 matching 10 bases. Per the germline V gene, CDR1 is MDHEN and CDR2 is SYDVKM. The CDR3 is 18 amino acids. The V segment lost 2 bases and the J segment 0 bases; nucleotides outside the gene matches: 7. As DNA, the CDR3 is TGTGCCAGCAGTTTAAGGACAGGGGGTGGAATTAGCAATCAGCCCCAGCATTTT. Translating gives CASSLRTGGGISNQPQHF.

This chain links TRBV30 with TRBJ2-7; 9 bases agree with TRBD2. Looked up from germline, CDR1 is GTSNPN and CDR2 is SVGIG (reference sequence). The CDR3 runs 17 residues. V trimming: 1 base; J trimming: 3 bases; junction bases outside the gene matches: 13. The CDR3 loop reads CAWSAGGGGGFHYEQYF. CDR3 in DNA: TGTGCCTGGAGTGCTGGCGGGGGGGGAGGTTTCCACTACGAGCAGTACTTC.

This sequence joins TRBV19 and TRBJ1-4, with TRBD1 identical over 7 bases. Trimming removed 6 bases from V and 0 bases from J; junction bases left unmatched: 16. Per the germline V gene, CDR1 is LNHDA and CDR2 is SQIVND (reference sequence). The CDR3 extends over 19 amino acids. The CDR3 is CASSIRTGRLSATNEKLFF. The CDR3 DNA reads TGTGCCAGTAGCATTAGGACAGGACGACTTAGTGCAACTAATGAAAAACTGTTTTTT.

CDR3 DNA sequence: TGTGCCACCAGTGACCGAGAGGTGGCTGGCGGCAACACTGAAGCTTTCTTT. Translating it yields CATSDREVAGGNTEAFF. The gene calls are TRBV24-1 and TRBJ1-1; no firm D call. The CDR3 sequence is 17 residues long. Germline V gives CDR1 KGHDR, CDR2 SFDVKD. V lost 4 bases and J 2 bases, leaving 19 bases between the germline ends.

This clone was detected a few times. The genes are TRBV18 and TRBJ2-1, with a weak D call TRBD1 (5 bases). The CDR3 totals 14 residues. Trimming took off 1 base at V and 7 bases at J, with 11 bases between the two ends. Germline V gene data show CDR1 as KGHSH and CDR2 as LQKENI. CDR3 nucleotide sequence: TGTGCCAGCTCACCACGGCAGGGCGTAAATGAGCAGTTCTTC. It yields the protein CASSPRQGVNEQFF.

This clone was seen a single time. This chain joins TRBV6-5 and TRBJ2-1, with 9 bases fitting TRBD1. Germline CDR1 and CDR2: MNHEY and SVGAGI. Trimming removed 6 bases from V and 5 bases from J; junction bases left unmatched: 5. The CDR3 totals 14 residues. The CDR3 region has the DNA TGTGCCAGCAGCCCGGGACAGGGTAACAATGAGCAGTTCTTC. This translates into CASSPGQGNNEQFF.

This clone showed up just once. CDR3 nucleotide sequence: TGTGCCAGCAGCAACAAGAGCGGCCCCTATGGCTACACCTTC. Its protein is CASSNKSGPYGYTF. This sequence joins TRBV11-2 and TRBJ1-2; no clear D gene. Trimming removed 5 bases at V and 4 bases at J, with 14 bases between. This CDR3 comprises 14 residues. Germline loops: CDR1 SGHAT, CDR2 FQNNGV.

This clone has just a few counts. V and J are TRBV7-6 and TRBJ2-5; TRBD2 is a possible D gene (6 bases). Germline V lookup: CDR1 SGHVS, CDR2 FNYEAQ. Between the trimmed V and J ends, which lost 5 bases and 4 bases, there was a span of 17 bases. CDR3 length: 15 amino acids. In DNA, the CDR3 is TGTGCCAGCAGCCCCCGTCCAGGAGGGCGAGAGACCCAGTACTTC. This encodes CASSPRPGGRETQYF.

This clone was seen a handful of times. The gene calls are TRBV12-5 and TRBJ2-5; TRBD2 aligns across 10 bases. The V gene end was trimmed by 1 base and the J gene end by 1 base; junction bases not matched to a gene: 6. CDR1 and CDR2 from the germline V gene are LGHNT and FRNRAP. CDR3 length: 17 residues. In DNA, the CDR3 is TGTGCTAGTGGTTTGGGGATAACTAGCGGGGCCCAAGAGACCCAGTACTTC. Translating it yields CASGLGITSGAQETQYF.

V and J are TRBV6-4 and TRBJ1-2; 7 bases map to TRBD1. Trimming removed 4 bases from V and 7 bases from J; junction bases left unmatched: 9. CDR3 length: 14 residues. Germline V gene sequence: CDR1 MRHNA, CDR2 SNTAGT. This chain's CDR3 is CASSVTGEALGYTF. The CDR3 bases are TGTGCCAGCAGTGTCACAGGGGAAGCTCTTGGCTACACCTTC.

This clone was recorded once. This rearrangement joins TRBV15 to TRBJ2-5; maybe TRBD2 (6 bases). Trimming took 5 bases from V and 1 from J, leaving 17 bases between them. Germline V gene data show CDR1 as LNHNV and CDR2 as YYDKDF (reference sequence). The CDR3 has 16 residues. The CDR3 loop reads CATSSDPGGAQETQYF. The CDR3 DNA follows: TGTGCCACCAGCTCCGACCCCGGCGGGGCCCAAGAGACCCAGTACTTC.

CDR3 residues: CATRDVFGQGLNQPQHF. The CDR3 DNA sequence: TGTGCCACCAGGGACGTATTTGGACAGGGCTTAAATCAGCCCCAGCATTTT. This chain joins TRBV15 and TRBJ1-5; 8 bases are shared with TRBD1. The CDR3 has 17 residues. Germline V lookup: CDR1 LNHNV, CDR2 YYDKDF (reference sequence). V lost 6 bases and J lost 4; bases outside the gene matches: 14.

The chain combines TRBV11-3 with TRBJ1-2; TRBD1 matches at 7 bases. V lost 4 bases, J lost 5 bases, and 4 bases stayed unmatched. This CDR3 spans 13 amino acids. Germline V lookup: CDR1 SGHNT, CDR2 YENEEA. Here the CDR3 reads CASSSRGSYGYTF. For the CDR3, the DNA is TGTGCCAGCAGCTCCAGGGGGTCATATGGCTACACCTTC.